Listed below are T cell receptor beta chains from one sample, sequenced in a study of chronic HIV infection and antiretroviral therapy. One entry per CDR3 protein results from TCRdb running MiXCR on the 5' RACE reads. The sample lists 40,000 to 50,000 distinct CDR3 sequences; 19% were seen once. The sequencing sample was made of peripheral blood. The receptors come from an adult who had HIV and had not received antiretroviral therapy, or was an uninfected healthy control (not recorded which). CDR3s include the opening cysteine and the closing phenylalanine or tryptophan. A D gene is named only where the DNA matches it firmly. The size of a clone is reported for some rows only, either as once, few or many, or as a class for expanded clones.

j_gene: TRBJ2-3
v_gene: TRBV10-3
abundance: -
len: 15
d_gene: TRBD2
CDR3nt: TGTGCCATCAGTGAGTCAACGGGAGGGCCAGATACGCAGTATTTT
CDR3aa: CAISESTGGPDTQYF

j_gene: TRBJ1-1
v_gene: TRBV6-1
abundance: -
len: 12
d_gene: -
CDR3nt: TGTGCCAGCAGGCCCCAGGTCACTGAAGCTTTCTTT
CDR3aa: CASRPQVTEAFF

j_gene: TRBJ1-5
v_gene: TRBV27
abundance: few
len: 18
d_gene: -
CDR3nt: TGTGCCAGCAGTTTGGTCGGTTGGGGTGCGGAGAGCAATCAGCCCCAGCATTTT
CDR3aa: CASSLVGWGAESNQPQHF

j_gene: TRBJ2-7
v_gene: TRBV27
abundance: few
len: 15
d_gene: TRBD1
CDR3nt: TGTGCCAGCAGTTTCGGGACAGGGGGGGCCTACGAGCAGTACTTC
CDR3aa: CASSFGTGGAYEQYF

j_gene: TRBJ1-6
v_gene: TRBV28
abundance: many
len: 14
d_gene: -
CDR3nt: TGTGCCAGCAGTCTCGGTTGGCATAATTCACCCCTCCACTTT
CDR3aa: CASSLGWHNSPLHF

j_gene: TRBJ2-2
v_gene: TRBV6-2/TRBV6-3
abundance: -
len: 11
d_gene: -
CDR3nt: TGTGCCAGCGGGAACACCGGGGAGCTGTTTTTT
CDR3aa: CASGNTGELFF

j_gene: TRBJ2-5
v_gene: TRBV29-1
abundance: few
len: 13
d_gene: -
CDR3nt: TGCAGCGTTGAGTTCGGGGTACAAGAGACCCAGTACTTC
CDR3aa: CSVEFGVQETQYF

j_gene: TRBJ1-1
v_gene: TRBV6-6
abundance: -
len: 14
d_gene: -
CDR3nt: TGTGCCAGCAGTCATCAGGGGCCGGGGACTGAAGCTTTCTTT
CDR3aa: CASSHQGPGTEAFF

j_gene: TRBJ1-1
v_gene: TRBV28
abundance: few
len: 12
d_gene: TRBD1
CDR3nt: TGTGCCAGCAGTTCACAGGGGGAAGAAGCTTTCTTT
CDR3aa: CASSSQGEEAFF

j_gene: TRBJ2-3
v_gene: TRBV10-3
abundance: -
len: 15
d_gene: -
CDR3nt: TGTGCCATCAGTGGCCTTCCCTCCCCCACAGATACGCAGTATTTT
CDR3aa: CAISGLPSPTDTQYF

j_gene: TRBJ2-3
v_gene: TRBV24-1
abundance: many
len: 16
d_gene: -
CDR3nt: TGTGCCACCAGTGATTTTGACAGGTTTAGCACAGATACGCAGTATTTT
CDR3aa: CATSDFDRFSTDTQYF

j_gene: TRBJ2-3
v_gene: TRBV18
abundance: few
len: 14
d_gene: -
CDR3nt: TGTGCCAGCTCAGGAGTACAGGGCACAGATACGCAGTATTTT
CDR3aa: CASSGVQGTDTQYF

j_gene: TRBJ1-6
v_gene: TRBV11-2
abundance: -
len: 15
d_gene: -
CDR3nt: TGTGCCAGCAGCTTTAGTAGGGGGATGATTTCACCCCTCCACTTT
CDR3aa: CASSFSRGMISPLHF

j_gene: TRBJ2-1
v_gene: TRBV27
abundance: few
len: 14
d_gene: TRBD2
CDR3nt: TGTGCCAGCAGTATGCTAGCGGCATACAATGAGCAGTTCTTC
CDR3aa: CASSMLAAYNEQFF

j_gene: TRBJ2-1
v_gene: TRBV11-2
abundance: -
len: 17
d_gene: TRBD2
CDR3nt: TGTGCCAGCAGCTTAGGGGCTAGCGGCGCCTCCTACAATGAGCAGTTCTTC
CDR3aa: CASSLGASGASYNEQFF

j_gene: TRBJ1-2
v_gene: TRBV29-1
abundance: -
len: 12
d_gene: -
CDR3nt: TGCAGCGTTGTTTTCACAAACTATGGCTACACCTTC
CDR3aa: CSVVFTNYGYTF

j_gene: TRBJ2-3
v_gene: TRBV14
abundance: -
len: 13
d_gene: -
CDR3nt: TGTGCCAGCAGCCCTTTCGACAGTACCCCGCAGTATTTT
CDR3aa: CASSPFDSTPQYF

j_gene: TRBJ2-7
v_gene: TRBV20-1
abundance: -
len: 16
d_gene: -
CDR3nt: TGCAGTGCTAGATATATTGGCGGAGGTAACTCCTACGAGCAGTACTTC
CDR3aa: CSARYIGGGNSYEQYF

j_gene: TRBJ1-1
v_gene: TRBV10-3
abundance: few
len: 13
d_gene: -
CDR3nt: TGTGCCATCACCAGACAGGACGTCACTGAAGCTTTCTTT
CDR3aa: CAITRQDVTEAFF

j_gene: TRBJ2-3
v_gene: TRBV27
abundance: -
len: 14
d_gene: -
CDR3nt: TGTGCCAGCAGTCCAATCCTAGCCACAGATACGCAGTATTTT
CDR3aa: CASSPILATDTQYF

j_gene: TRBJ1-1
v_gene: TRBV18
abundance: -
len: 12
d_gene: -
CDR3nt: TGTGCCAGCTCACCATGGATCACTGAAGCTTTCTTT
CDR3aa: CASSPWITEAFF

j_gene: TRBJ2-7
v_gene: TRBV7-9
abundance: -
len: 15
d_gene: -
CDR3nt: TGTGCCAGCAGCTTGCCCCAGGACAGCTACTACGAGCAGTACTTC
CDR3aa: CASSLPQDSYYEQYF

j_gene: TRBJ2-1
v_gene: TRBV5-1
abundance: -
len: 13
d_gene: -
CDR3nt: TGCGCCAGCAAGGTGCCTGGGAGGGGGGAGCAGTTCTTC
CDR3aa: CASKVPGRGEQFF

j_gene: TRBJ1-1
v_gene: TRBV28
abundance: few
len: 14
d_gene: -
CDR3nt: TGTGCCAGCAGTGTCGTACAGGGAAAAACTGAAGCTTTCTTT
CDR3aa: CASSVVQGKTEAFF